The clone carrying this T cell receptor (beta chain) was observed a handful of times. The entry originates in a study of T-cell reconstitution after alpha-beta-depleted transplantation in children. Unique molecular identifiers were incorporated when the TCRbeta library was constructed. TCRdb used MiXCR to reprocess the PCR reads, holding one entry per CDR3 protein. The sample shows about 540,000 distinct CDR3 sequences, around 17% of them seen only once. Germline CDR1 and CDR2: DFQATT and SNEGSKA (reference sequence). V lost 3 bases to trimming and J lost 9 bases, with 11 bases between them. The CDR3 extends over 12 amino acids.

The sequence came from a human donor who donated a stem cell graft to a child with acute lymphoblastic leukemia. The starting material was PBMCs from the stem cell graft donor, obtained from the stem cell graft. The chain employs TRBV20-1 and TRBJ2-2; D tentatively fits TRBD1 or TRBD2 (5 bases each). In DNA form, the CDR3 reads TGCAGTGCTAGGGCTGGGGGAAGGGAGCTGTTTTTT. Protein: CSARAGGRELFF.